This TCR beta chain was sequenced for a study of OX40 agonist ivuxolimab in advanced cancers. TCRdb's copy holds only in-frame clones and misses some; the assay was immunoSEQ multiplex PCR. This table holds around 51,000 clones, roughly 86% found once. Germline values: CDR1 SGHTA, CDR2 FQGTGA. V shed 2 bases and J shed 0 bases, with 15 bases lying between them. This CDR3 is 17 amino acids long. The clonotype comes from an adult with an advanced solid tumor such as melanoma, head and neck, liver or kidney cancer. Material: CD4+ or CD8+ T cells sorted from blood, obtained in a trial of the OX40 agonist ivuxolimab. V usage is TRBV7-3 and J usage is TRBJ2-3; D may correspond to TRBD1 or TRBD2 (5 bases each). DNA of the CDR3: TGTGCCAGCAGCTTATGGGACCAGCCAGGTAGCACAGATACGCAGTATTTT. Protein product: CASSLWDQPGSTDTQYF. The whole variable domain, remainder taken from reference TRBV7-3 and TRBJ2-3, is GAGVSQTPSNKVTEKGKYVELRCDPISGHTALYWYRQSLGQGPEFLIYFQGTGAADDSGLPNDRFFAVRPEGSVSTLKIQRTERGDSAVYLCASSLWDQPGSTDTQYFGPGTRLTVL.